This passage covers 29 T cell receptor beta chains from one sample sequenced in a study of breast tumors, draining lymph nodes, adjacent tissues. TCRdb re-called the multiplex PCR reads through MiXCR, storing one row per CDR3 protein. The table lists roughly 260,000 distinct CDR3 sequences, 30% to 35% of them singletons, with 0.85% to 1.2% in the top ten. Axillary draining lymph nodes of breast cancer patients supplied the node samples. Sequences were obtained from axillary lymph node tissue. The receptor source for this set is a female donor with breast cancer. Some clones in this sample may be carry-over from other donors' samples.

The CDR3 sequence: CATRGSNTGELFF. CDR3 coding DNA: TGTGCTACCAGGGGGTCGAACACCGGGGAGCTGTTTTTT. The V call is TRBV25-1, the J call TRBJ2-2; 7 positions match TRBD1. Germline loops: CDR1 MGHDK, CDR2 SYGVNS. There are 13 residues in the CDR3.

This clonotype was seen ten or more times. J is TRBJ2-3 and V is TRBV3-1; no clear D. CDR3 length: 12 residues. V was trimmed by 5 bases and J by 3 bases, leaving 6 bases between them. Germline CDR1 LGHDT, CDR2 YNNKEL (reference sequence). The CDR3: CASSVRTDTQYF. CDR3 sequence (DNA): TGTGCCAGCAGCGTCCGGACAGATACGCAGTATTTT.

The chain couples TRBV20-1 to TRBJ1-3, with a weak D call TRBD1 (6 bases). The germline V gene encodes CDR1 DFQATT and CDR2 SNEGSKA (reference sequence). Trimming removed 6 bases from V and 2 bases from J, with 32 bases in between. The CDR3 has 20 amino acids. The CDR3 coding sequence is TGCAGTGCCAGAAGCTCCCTATCGAGGGGGATGTTTCGAACTGGAAACACCATATATTTT. This encodes CSARSSLSRGMFRTGNTIYF.

With respect to this clonotype: This may arise from a read error, as a much more abundant clone is one base away. J is TRBJ2-1 and V is TRBV9; D possibly uses TRBD1 or TRBD2 (5 bases each). Germline CDR1 and CDR2: SGDLS and YYNGEE. The CDR3 has 15 residues. The CDR3 DNA is TGTGCCAGCAGCGTAGCTGGGACCGCCCCCAATGAGCGGTTCTTC. Translating gives CASSVAGTAPNERFF. The whole variable domain, filled in from reference TRBV9 and TRBJ2-1, reads DSGVTQTPKHLITATGQRVTLRCSPRSGDLSVYWYQQSLDQGLQFLIQYYNGEERAKGNILERFSAQQFPDLHSELNLSSLELGDSALYFCASSVAGTAPNERFFGPGTRLTVL.

As concerns this clonotype: A much larger clone differs from this one at a single base, so this may be a read error. The V gene is TRBV7-2, the J gene TRBJ2-1; 8 positions match TRBD2. The ends lost 8 bases at V and 11 bases at J; junction bases unmatched: 8. CDR1 and CDR2 from the germline V gene are SGHTA and FQGNSA. This CDR3 has 12 residues. The CDR3 DNA follows: TGTGCCAGCGGCTCCCGGGGGGGCCAGCAGTTCTTC. Translated: CASGSRGGQQFF.

Ten or more counts support this clonotype. This chain links TRBV24-1 with TRBJ2-3; 7 bases match TRBD1. Germline CDR1 is KGHDR and CDR2 is SFDVKD. This CDR3 is 15 amino acids long. Trimming removed 4 bases from V and 5 bases from J; junction bases left unmatched: 8. CDR3 protein: CATSDPTGKGDTQYF. In nucleotides, the CDR3 is TGTGCCACCAGTGACCCGACAGGGAAGGGAGATACGCAGTATTTT.

In this sample, this clonotype turned up many times. The chain couples TRBV6-1 to TRBJ1-2, with TRBD1 matching 9 bases. Trimming at V came to 1 base and at J to 6 bases, leaving 6 bases not matched to a gene. Germline V gene data show CDR1 as MNHNS and CDR2 as SASEGT. The CDR3 loop spans 15 amino acids. The CDR3 nucleotides read TGTGCCAGCAGTGAAGGGAGGGGACAGGGACATGGCTACACCTTC. This sequence encodes CASSEGRGQGHGYTF.

This chain links TRBV6-6 with TRBJ1-5; 7 nucleotides line up with TRBD1. Germline V gene sequence: CDR1 MNHNY, CDR2 SVGAGI (reference sequence). The CDR3 contains 14 residues. V lost 2 bases, J lost 11 bases, and 9 bases stayed unmatched. The CDR3 region is CASSYGAGGETQHF. In DNA form, the CDR3 reads TGTGCCAGCAGTTACGGAGCAGGGGGGGAGACCCAGCATTTT.

This clonotype was observed a few times. This sequence joins TRBV12-3 or TRBV12-4 and TRBJ2-1; 9 bases are a match to TRBD2. This CDR3 has 17 amino acids. V lost 6 bases to trimming and J lost 4 bases; unmatched junction nucleotides: 13. The CDR3: CASSRRGGTDLYNEQFF. The CDR3 DNA is TGTGCCAGCAGCCGGCGGGGGGGGACAGATCTGTACAATGAGCAGTTCTTC.

This clonotype showed up many times. The rearrangement joins TRBV19 to TRBJ1-4, with TRBD1 matching 8 bases. Germline trimming cut 5 bases from V and 10 bases from J; bases unmatched to any gene: 12. CDR3 length: 15 amino acids. Looked up from germline, CDR1 is LNHDA and CDR2 is SQIVND (reference sequence). CDR3 sequence reads: CASSGTGSLGAKLFF. CDR3 nucleotide sequence: TGTGCCAGTAGTGGGACAGGCAGCCTTGGCGCAAAACTGTTTTTT. The full variable domain, with the rest looked up from reference TRBV19 and TRBJ1-4, is DGGITQSPKYLFRKEGQNVTLSCEQNLNHDAMYWYRQDPGQGLRLIYYSQIVNDFQKGDIAEGYSVSREKKESFPLTVTSAQKNPTAFYLCASSGTGSLGAKLFFGSGTQLSVL.

The J gene is TRBJ2-5, the V gene TRBV7-9; D might be TRBD1 (5 bases). With 0 bases removed from V and 4 bases from J, the gap between germline ends came to 12 bases. From germline, CDR1 is SEHNR and CDR2 FQNEAQ (reference sequence). The CDR3 loop spans 15 amino acids. CDR3 coding DNA: TGTGCCAGCAGCTTAGCGAGCAGGGTGTTAGAGACCCAGTACTTC. This sequence encodes CASSLASRVLETQYF.

The table lists this clonotype with many counts. The chain recombines TRBV11-3 with TRBJ2-3; the match to TRBD2 covers 11 bases. Germline V CDR1 and CDR2: SGHNT, YENEEA. V trimming: 1 base; J trimming: 4 bases; junction bases outside the gene matches: 7. CDR3 length equals 17 residues. DNA for the CDR3: TGTGCCAGCAGCTTAGTTTTAGCGGGAGGGCGTTCAGATACGCAGTATTTT. It translates to CASSLVLAGGRSDTQYF.

Of note for this clonotype: A much larger clone lies one base from this, so it may be a read error. The rearrangement joins TRBV3-1 to TRBJ1-2, with D perhaps TRBD1 (6 bases). Trimming pared 1 base from V and 7 bases from J, leaving 7 bases between. This CDR3 is 12 amino acids long. CDR1 and CDR2 from the germline V gene are LGHDT and YNNKEL (reference sequence). The CDR3 DNA sequence: TGTGCCAGCAGCCAAGGACAGGTTGGCTACACCTTC. This translates into CASSQGQVGYTF.

A note on this clonotype: A much larger clone lies one base from this, so it may be a read error. The genes are TRBV5-1 and TRBJ2-5; perhaps TRBD2 as D (5 bases). The CDR3 has 15 residues. Germline-derived CDR1 and CDR2 are SGHRS and YFSETQ. CDR3 in DNA: TGCGCCAGCAGCTTACCGACGACTACTCAAGAGGCCCAGTACTTC. Its protein is CASSLPTTTQEAQYF.

The chain couples TRBV6-2 or TRBV6-3 to TRBJ1-2; 7 bases fit TRBD1. The germline V gene has CDR1 MNHEY and CDR2 SVGEGT. The V and J ends lost 6 bases and 1 base, in that order; junction bases with no gene match: 5. The CDR3 extends over 14 amino acids. The CDR3 DNA reads TGTGCCAGCAGGAGACAGGGCCTTAACTATGGCTACACCTTC. It translates to CASRRQGLNYGYTF.

This clonotype was picked up many times. J is TRBJ2-7 and V is TRBV19; D is uncertain. The CDR3 consists of 12 residues. Germline loops: CDR1 LNHDA, CDR2 SQIVND (reference sequence). Trimming took 6 bases from V and 7 from J, leaving 13 bases between them. The CDR3 loop is CASSPWRGEQYF. In nucleotides, the CDR3 is TGTGCCAGTAGCCCCTGGCGTGGGGAGCAGTACTTC.

The chain uses TRBV9 and TRBJ1-5; the match to TRBD1 covers 9 bases. With 4 bases clipped from V and 14 bases from J, the junction kept 10 bases outside the gene matches. Germline V gene sequence: CDR1 SGDLS, CDR2 YYNGEE. CDR3 length: 13 amino acids. The CDR3: CASSPRDRAREHF. CDR3 nucleotide sequence: TGTGCCAGCAGCCCCCGGGACAGGGCACGGGAGCATTTT.

This clonotype has ten or more counts. V and J are TRBV9 and TRBJ2-2, with D perhaps TRBD2 (5 bases). CDR1 and CDR2 (germline): SGDLS, YYNGEE. The CDR3 consists of 17 residues. The V and J ends lost 0 bases and 6 bases respectively, with 18 bases between them. This chain's CDR3 is CASSVEQTIRGAGELFF. The CDR3 DNA reads as TGTGCCAGCAGCGTAGAGCAGACTATCCGTGGTGCCGGGGAGCTGTTTTTT. The full variable domain, completed using reference TRBV9 and TRBJ2-2, is DSGVTQTPKHLITATGQRVTLRCSPRSGDLSVYWYQQSLDQGLQFLIQYYNGEERAKGNILERFSAQQFPDLHSELNLSSLELGDSALYFCASSVEQTIRGAGELFFGEGSRLTVL.

This clonotype appeared many times. The rearrangement uses TRBV5-6 and TRBJ1-2, with TRBD1 identical over 7 bases. This CDR3 is 15 amino acids long. V dropped 4 bases and J dropped 0; count of bases not matched to a gene: 6. Looked up from germline, CDR1 is SGHDT and CDR2 is YYEEEE. CDR3 in DNA: TGTGCCAGCAGCCCCGGGACAGCCTCTAACTATGGCTACACCTTC. Protein sequence: CASSPGTASNYGYTF.

Remarks on this clonotype: A much more abundant neighbour one base away suggests this may be a read error. V and J are TRBV9 and TRBJ1-3; 7 positions agree with TRBD1. This CDR3 has 15 amino acids. Losses at the gene ends were 7 bases for V and 3 bases for J; bases not matched to a gene: 10. Germline V lookup: CDR1 SGDLS, CDR2 YYNGEE. The CDR3 sequence is CASGSGTAFGNTIYF. The CDR3 DNA reads as TGTGCCAGCGGATCCGGGACAGCCTTTGGAAACACCATATATTTT.

This clonotype was counted many times. V and J are TRBV20-1 and TRBJ2-7; no clear D gene. The germline V and J ends were trimmed by 0 bases and 1 base, with 16 bases remaining between them. Germline V lookup: CDR1 DFQATT, CDR2 SNEGSKA (reference sequence). This CDR3 comprises 16 residues. CDR3 nucleotides: TGCAGTGCTAGAGAGAGAGCTCGAGAAGGGTCCTACGAGCAGTACTTC. Translated: CSARERAREGSYEQYF.

This clonotype occurred many times. A much larger clone lies a single base off, so this may be a read error. The genes are TRBV20-1 and TRBJ2-7; D is perhaps TRBD1 or TRBD2 (5 bases each). Germline V gene sequence: CDR1 DFQATT, CDR2 SNEGSKA (reference sequence). The CDR3 extends over 14 amino acids. This chain's CDR3 is CSARREGLSSEQYF. CDR3 in DNA: TGCAGTGCACGCCGAGAGGGGCTGTCCTCCGAGCAGTACTTC.

In the case of this clonotype: One junction end does not reproduce the germline sequence, and a read error may be involved. The chain joins TRBV7-2 to TRBJ2-2; the D gene is possibly TRBD2 (5 bases). The germline V gene encodes CDR1 SGHTA and CDR2 FQGNSA. CDR3 length equals 14 residues. The CDR3, as DNA: TGTGCCAGCAGCTTACTAGAGTCTGCCGGGGAGCTGTTCTTT. Translated, it gives CASSLLESAGELFF.

This clonotype showed up many times. This chain links TRBV7-8 with TRBJ2-7, with TRBD2 matching over 7 bases. Germline CDR1 reads SGHVS; CDR2 reads FQNEAQ. Trimming cost V 7 bases and J 0 bases; bases outside gene matches: 6. The CDR3 is 14 residues long. The CDR3 coding sequence is TGTGCCAGCAAAGTGGCTAGCGGCTCCTACGAGCAGTACTTC. Amino acid sequence: CASKVASGSYEQYF. Combining the CDR3 with reference TRBV7-8 and TRBJ2-7 gives the whole variable domain GAGVSQSPRYKVAKRGQDVALRCDPISGHVSLFWYQQALGQGPEFLTYFQNEAQLDKSGLPSDRFFAERPEGSVSTLKIQRTQQEDSAVYLCASKVASGSYEQYFGPGTRLTVT.

This clonotype was found a few times. The chain recombines TRBV11-3 with TRBJ2-1; 12 bases agree with TRBD2. The V gene's germline CDR1 is SGHNT and CDR2 YENEEA. V lost 4 bases to trimming and J lost 6 bases; unmatched junction nucleotides: 7. The CDR3 sequence is 16 residues long. This CDR3 reads CASSSWTSGTFNEQFF. In nucleotides, the CDR3 is TGTGCCAGCAGCTCCTGGACTAGCGGGACATTCAATGAGCAGTTCTTC. The full variable domain, its missing parts supplied by reference TRBV11-3 and TRBJ2-1, is EAGVVQSPRYKIIEKKQPVAFWCNPISGHNTLYWYLQNLGQGPELLIRYENEEAVDDSQLPKDRFSAERLKGVDSTLKIQPAELGDSAVYLCASSSWTSGTFNEQFFGPGTRLTVL.

The chain couples TRBV6-1 to TRBJ1-5; D is unresolved. Germline V gene sequence: CDR1 MNHNS, CDR2 SASEGT. Trimming left V 3 bases short and J 7 bases short, with 10 bases between. This CDR3 is 13 amino acids long. In DNA, the CDR3 is TGTGCCAGCAGTGAGGGGTCCCGACAGCCCCAGCATTTT. Amino acid sequence: CASSEGSRQPQHF.

This clonotype was detected many times. The gene calls are TRBV9 and TRBJ1-2, with a possible D match to TRBD1 (5 bases). Deletions cut 5 bases from V and 8 bases from J, with 16 bases between. This CDR3 has 13 amino acids. Germline-derived CDR1 and CDR2 are SGDLS and YYNGEE. The CDR3 nucleotides read TGTGCCAGCAGTGACCGGGACTCGGGCGGCTACACCTTC. Its translation: CASSDRDSGGYTF.

Details on this clonotype: With a much larger clone just one base away, this may be a read error. This chain links TRBV7-2 with TRBJ2-7; 10 bases are a match to TRBD2. Germline assignment: CDR1 SGHTA and CDR2 FQGNSA. The CDR3 contains 15 residues. CDR3: CASSLAGTSVYGQYF. DNA for the CDR3: TGTGCCAGCAGCCTGGCCGGGACTAGCGTCTACGGGCAGTACTTC.

Points on this clonotype: A much larger clone lies a single base off, so this may be a read error. This sequence joins TRBV4-2 and TRBJ2-3; TRBD2 aligns across 11 bases. Germline CDR1 is LGHNA and CDR2 is YNFKEQ. The V gene end was trimmed by 4 bases and the J gene end by 5 bases; junction bases not matched to a gene: 14. The CDR3 spans 18 residues. This CDR3 is CASSRERGLAGGRDTQYF. The CDR3 DNA follows: TGTGCCAGCAGCCGAGAGAGGGGGCTAGCGGGAGGACGAGATACGCAGTATTTT.